The sequence of this T cell receptor (beta chain) was determined in a study of cytotoxic CD8 clonotypes in ibrutinib-treated CLL. The repertoire was sequenced with immunoSEQ multiplex PCR; TCRdb's copy has only in-frame clones and lacks some. Here the sample spans about 140,000 clones, 80% being singletons. Germline loops: CDR1 SGHRS, CDR2 YFSETQ. The CDR3 extends over 12 amino acids. V was shortened by 0 bases and J by 7 bases, with 7 bases between the two germline ends. This TCR was recovered from a human donor with chronic lymphocytic leukemia. Sequencing was performed on PBMCs, taken after 36 months of ibrutinib treatment. The V call is TRBV5-1, the J call TRBJ1-2; D is undetermined. Here the CDR3 reads CASSLGRVGYTF. The DNA for the CDR3 is TGCGCCAGCAGCTTGGGTCGGGTTGGCTACACCTTC.